This TCR beta chain was found in a study of Graves' ophthalmopathy and Graves' hyperthyroidism. Study observations and caveats: Progression of ophthalmopathy was predicted by the model with 65% to 71% sensitivity and 72.22% specificity.

Researchers took RNA transcripts and amplified TCR beta CDR3 regions from them. HTBI primers were used in a first-round RT-PCR, which preceded a second-round multiplex PCR. MiXCR, run by TCRdb on the multiplex PCR reads, gives a single entry per CDR3 protein. The table records 650,000 to 800,000 distinct CDR3 sequences, about 38% of them present only once. CDR1 is SNHLY, CDR2 FYNNEI, per germline. Trimming pared 5 bases from V and 3 bases from J, leaving 13 bases between. This CDR3 has 15 amino acids. Concerning this clonotype itself: Its antigen is not known.

The rearrangement joins TRBV2 to TRBJ1-4, with D uncertain. Source material: peripheral blood. This clonotype was sampled from an adult man with Graves' ophthalmopathy. The CDR3: CASSSQSRANEKLFF. The CDR3 nucleotides are TGTGCCAGCAGTTCACAGTCCCGAGCTAATGAAAAACTGTTTTTT.